This entry lists 26 T cell receptor beta chains sequenced from one sample in a study of blood T cell repertoires in COVID-19. The method was immunoSEQ multiplex PCR; TCRdb's version includes in-frame clones alone and lacks a portion of them. The sample includes about 120,000 clones, 85% of them seen just once. Sequenced material: peripheral blood. These receptors were taken from a man aged 80 or over with acute or convalescent COVID-19.

V is TRBV28 and J is TRBJ2-1; TRBD1 matches 12 bases. V was pared by 6 bases and J by 8 bases, with 8 bases of the junction left unmatched. CDR3 length: 15 residues. Germline V gene sequence: CDR1 MDHEN, CDR2 SYDVKM. In DNA form, the CDR3 reads TGTGCCAGCAGCCCTCGGGACAGGGGGCTATATGAGCAGTTCTTC. This translates into CASSPRDRGLYEQFF.

The chain employs TRBV7-3 and TRBJ2-3, with TRBD2 matching over 11 bases. Germline CDR1 and CDR2: SGHTA and FQGTGA. V dropped 3 bases and J dropped 0; count of bases not matched to a gene: 8. CDR3 length equals 18 residues. The CDR3 is CASSFLAGGPSSTDTQYF. Here the CDR3 DNA reads TGTGCCAGCAGCTTTCTAGCGGGGGGCCCTTCTAGCACAGATACGCAGTATTTT.

In regard to this clone: This same CDR3 is encoded by further DNA sequences in the sample. V and J are TRBV5-8 and TRBJ2-1, with D possibly being TRBD1 (5 bases). The V end was cut by 0 bases, the J end by 1 base, with 5 bases between. The CDR3 is 14 residues long. Germline CDR1 is SGHTS and CDR2 is YDEGEE. The CDR3: CASSLGQSYNEQFF. The CDR3 coding sequence is TGTGCCAGCAGCTTGGGACAGTCCTACAATGAGCAGTTCTTC. Variable domain in full (rest from reference TRBV5-8 and TRBJ2-1): EAGVTQSPTHLIKTRGQQATLRCSPISGHTSVYWYQQALGLGLQFLLWYDEGEERNRGNFPPRFSGRQFPNYSSELNVNALELEDSALYLCASSLGQSYNEQFFGPGTRLTVL.

The chain carries TRBV2 and TRBJ2-7, with 8 bases matching TRBD1. The J segment lost 6 bases and the V segment lost 7 bases, leaving 14 bases of the junction unmatched. The CDR3 has 15 residues. The germline V gene has CDR1 SNHLY and CDR2 FYNNEI. CDR3 amino acids: CASTPMGQAGGEQYF. DNA of the CDR3: TGTGCCAGCACCCCCATGGGACAGGCTGGCGGCGAGCAGTACTTC.

The genes are TRBV18 and TRBJ2-3; D perhaps matches TRBD1 (6 bases). V was shortened by 3 bases and J by 6 bases, with 13 bases between the two germline ends. From germline, CDR1 is KGHSH and CDR2 LQKENI. CDR3 length equals 14 residues. The CDR3 sequence: CASSPGQTSDTQYF. The CDR3, as DNA: TGTGCCAGCTCACCTGGACAGACATCGGATACGCAGTATTTT.

The V call is TRBV18, the J call TRBJ1-3, with 7 bases identical to TRBD1. The CDR3 extends over 15 amino acids. The V gene end was trimmed by 3 bases and the J gene end by 5 bases; junction bases not matched to a gene: 7. Germline V gene lookup returns CDR1 KGHSH and CDR2 LQKENI. The CDR3 spells CASSPGTDLRNTIYF. The CDR3 nucleotides read TGTGCCAGCTCACCTGGGACAGACCTAAGAAACACCATATATTTT.

V is TRBV2 and J is TRBJ2-1, with no clear D. The CDR3 runs 15 residues. V gave up 1 base and J gave up 3 bases, with 10 bases separating them. Germline assignment: CDR1 SNHLY and CDR2 FYNNEI. CDR3 loop: CASSEDQRLYNEQFF. Here the CDR3 DNA reads TGTGCCAGCAGTGAAGATCAGCGCCTCTACAATGAGCAGTTCTTC.

The table lists this clone with a few counts. The chain links TRBV10-3 to TRBJ2-7; 8 nucleotides line up with TRBD1. Germline values: CDR1 ENHRY, CDR2 SYGVKD. After removal of 9 bases from V and 7 bases from J, the junction contained 8 bases not matched to a gene. This CDR3 has 12 amino acids. The CDR3 DNA reads as TGTGCCATACGGGCAGGGGGCCATGAGCAGTACTTC. Protein sequence: CAIRAGGHEQYF.

The chain combines TRBV6-5 with TRBJ2-7; the D gene is possibly TRBD2 (5 bases). Germline V gene lookup returns CDR1 MNHEY and CDR2 SVGAGI. This CDR3 is 13 amino acids long. The germline V and J ends were trimmed by 0 bases and 7 bases, with 10 bases remaining between them. CDR3: CASSYSAGREQYF. CDR3 in DNA: TGTGCCAGCAGTTACTCGGCGGGCAGAGAGCAGTACTTC.

The chain links TRBV7-2 to TRBJ1-2, with 7 nucleotides matching TRBD1. V lost 2 bases to trimming and J lost 4 bases; unmatched junction nucleotides: 10. Looked up from germline, CDR1 is SGHTA and CDR2 is FQGNSA. The CDR3 sequence is 16 residues long. The CDR3 DNA follows: TGTGCCAGCAGCTTACACGAGGAGCGGACAGGCTATGGCTACACCTTC. As protein: CASSLHEERTGYGYTF. Using reference TRBV7-2 and TRBJ1-2 for the parts outside the CDR3, the full variable domain is GAGVSQSPSNKVTEKGKDVELRCDPISGHTALYWYRQSLGQGLEFLIYFQGNSAPDKSGLPSDRFSAERTGGSVSTLTIQRTQQEDSAVYLCASSLHEERTGYGYTFGSGTRLTVV.

The J gene is TRBJ2-3, the V gene TRBV7-2; D gene ambiguous. Germline-derived CDR1 and CDR2 are SGHTA and FQGNSA. The CDR3 consists of 15 residues. V dropped 1 base and J dropped 4 bases, with 12 bases sitting between them. The CDR3 reads CASSLVSRFADTQYF. CDR3 DNA: TGTGCCAGCAGCTTAGTATCCAGATTCGCAGATACGCAGTATTTT.

The V call is TRBV5-1, the J call TRBJ2-1, with TRBD2 identical over 11 bases. CDR1 and CDR2 (germline): SGHRS, YFSETQ. This CDR3 has 15 amino acids. Germline trimming cut 0 bases from V and 4 bases from J; bases unmatched to any gene: 0. The DNA of the CDR3 is TGCGCCAGCAGCTTGGGACTAGCGGGGTACAATGAGCAGTTCTTC. Translating it yields CASSLGLAGYNEQFF.

The V gene is TRBV12-5, the J gene TRBJ1-5; no firm D call. The CDR3 runs to 17 residues. Trimming left V 1 base short and J 0 bases short, with 13 bases between. Germline assignment: CDR1 LGHNT and CDR2 FRNRAP. The CDR3 nucleotides are TGTGCTAGTGGTTTGGGAGGACTCGTTTATAGCAATCAGCCCCAGCATTTT. Translating it yields CASGLGGLVYSNQPQHF.

This chain uses TRBV6-5 with TRBJ2-1; 8 bases match TRBD2. This CDR3 spans 12 amino acids. In germline, CDR1 is MNHEY, CDR2 SVGAGI. Losses at the gene ends were 10 bases for V and 4 bases for J; bases not matched to a gene: 3. CDR3 loop: CATGGGYNEQFF. The CDR3 DNA is TGTGCCACCGGGGGGGGGTACAATGAGCAGTTCTTC.

The V and J genes are TRBV11-2 and TRBJ1-2; TRBD1 is a possible D gene (5 bases). The CDR3 contains 15 residues. V lost 1 base, J lost 4 bases, and 13 bases lay in between. The germline V gene encodes CDR1 SGHAT and CDR2 FQNNGV. This chain's CDR3 is CASSLGSGPVYGYTF. CDR3 coding DNA: TGTGCCAGCAGCTTAGGATCAGGGCCCGTCTATGGCTACACCTTC. The whole variable domain, remainder taken from reference TRBV11-2 and TRBJ1-2, is EAGVAQSPRYKIIEKRQSVAFWCNPISGHATLYWYQQILGQGPKLLIQFQNNGVVDDSQLPKDRFSAERLKGVDSTLKIQPAKLEDSAVYLCASSLGSGPVYGYTFGSGTRLTVV.

This chain joins TRBV7-7 and TRBJ2-1, with D perhaps matching TRBD2 (8 bases). CDR3 size: 18 residues. Trimming stripped 1 base from V and 8 bases from J, with 24 bases between. Germline CDR1 SSHAT, CDR2 FNYEAQ (reference sequence). CDR3 region: CASSLESGGTSGRYEQFF. The CDR3 nucleotides are TGTGCCAGCAGCTTAGAGTCAGGGGGAACTAGCGGTCGATATGAGCAGTTCTTC.

The chain joins TRBV18 to TRBJ2-5, with D possibly being TRBD1 (5 bases). From germline, CDR1 is KGHSH and CDR2 LQKENI. The CDR3 sequence is 13 residues long. The V gene lost 4 bases and the J gene lost 1 base, with 7 bases spanning the gap. The CDR3 reads CASSLRVQETQYF. The CDR3 DNA reads TGTGCCAGCTCACTCAGGGTCCAAGAGACCCAGTACTTC.

The gene calls are TRBV7-9 and TRBJ1-2; no reliable D call. This CDR3 is 15 amino acids long. Germline V lookup: CDR1 SEHNR, CDR2 FQNEAQ (reference sequence). V shed 0 bases and J shed 4 bases, with 12 bases lying between them. CDR3 nucleotide sequence: TGTGCCAGCAGCTTAGCCCAGGCGTGGGTCTATGGCTACACCTTC. It encodes CASSLAQAWVYGYTF.

This chain connects TRBV6-4 to TRBJ2-7; 7 bases are a match to TRBD2. The CDR3 extends over 14 amino acids. J gave up 6 bases and V 4 bases, and 9 bases lay outside the gene matches. The germline V gene has CDR1 MRHNA and CDR2 SNTAGT. The CDR3 spells CASSAVGGDTEQYF. In nucleotides, the CDR3 is TGTGCCAGCAGTGCAGTGGGGGGGGATACCGAGCAGTACTTC.

This chain links TRBV5-4 with TRBJ1-1, with TRBD1 matching over 7 bases. The J segment lost 5 bases and the V segment lost 4 bases, leaving 8 bases of the junction unmatched. This CDR3 contains 14 residues. Germline CDR1 reads SGHNT; CDR2 reads YYREEE (reference sequence). The CDR3 nucleotides are TGTGCCAGCAGCCGTGACAGGGCGAGAACTGAAGCTTTCTTT. Translated: CASSRDRARTEAFF.

The rearrangement joins TRBV2 to TRBJ1-5; TRBD1 agrees at 7 bases. Germline CDR1 SNHLY, CDR2 FYNNEI. The trim removed 5 bases at V and 3 bases at J, leaving 4 bases unmatched. The length of the CDR3 is 14 residues. CDR3 in amino acids: CASSPGQDNQPQHF. The DNA for the CDR3 is TGTGCCAGCAGTCCCGGACAGGACAATCAGCCCCAGCATTTT.

This chain links TRBV25-1 with TRBJ2-2, with TRBD1 as a possible D gene (6 bases). The CDR3 is 17 residues long. Trimming took 1 base from V and 6 from J, leaving 18 bases between them. The germline gives CDR1 MGHDK, CDR2 SYGVNS. The CDR3, as DNA: TGTGCCAGCAGTGAATCAAACAGGGTAGGGGCCGCCGGGGAGCTGTTTTTT. Its protein product is CASSESNRVGAAGELFF.

On this clone: The junction differs from germline at one of its ends, possibly a read error. This chain links TRBV2 with TRBJ1-2, with 7 bases fitting TRBD1. Germline-derived CDR1 and CDR2 are SNHLY and FYNNEI. The CDR3 contains 15 residues. CDR3 sequence (DNA): TGTGCCAGCAGTGAGAATACCGGGACAGCCTATGGCTACACTTTC. Its protein product is CASSENTGTAYGYTF. The variable domain in full, with the rest retrieved from reference TRBV2 and TRBJ1-2, is EPEVTQTPSHQVTQMGQEVILRCVPISNHLYFYWYRQILGQKVEFLVSFYNNEISEKSEIFDDQFSVERPDGSNFTLKIRSTKLEDSAMYFCASSENTGTAYGYTFGSGTRLTVV.

CDR3: CASSWASYSNQPQHF. Here the CDR3 DNA reads TGTGCCAGCAGCTGGGCCTCCTATAGCAATCAGCCCCAGCATTTT. The rearrangement joins TRBV27 to TRBJ1-5; D gene unclear. V was shortened by 6 bases and J by 0 bases, with 12 bases between the two germline ends. The germline V gene has CDR1 MNHEY and CDR2 SMNVEV (reference sequence). The CDR3 is 15 amino acids.

V gene TRBV6-2 or TRBV6-3 combines with J gene TRBJ2-1; TRBD1 aligns across 9 bases. Germline-derived CDR1 and CDR2 are MNHEY and SVGEGT. V was pared by 7 bases and J by 9 bases, with 13 bases of the junction left unmatched. CDR3 length: 15 amino acids. This chain's CDR3 is CASTPPGQGRGEQFF. The CDR3 DNA reads TGTGCCAGCACCCCCCCGGGACAGGGTCGGGGTGAGCAGTTCTTC.

The V gene is TRBV27, the J gene TRBJ2-5, with TRBD2 identical over 8 bases. The V segment lost 6 bases and the J segment 4 bases; nucleotides outside the gene matches: 7. CDR1 is MNHEY and CDR2 is SMNVEV in the germline V gene (reference sequence). The CDR3 is 14 residues long. CDR3 DNA: TGTGCCAGCAGCCACGGGGGGGGAAGAGAGACCCAGTACTTC. Protein: CASSHGGGRETQYF.